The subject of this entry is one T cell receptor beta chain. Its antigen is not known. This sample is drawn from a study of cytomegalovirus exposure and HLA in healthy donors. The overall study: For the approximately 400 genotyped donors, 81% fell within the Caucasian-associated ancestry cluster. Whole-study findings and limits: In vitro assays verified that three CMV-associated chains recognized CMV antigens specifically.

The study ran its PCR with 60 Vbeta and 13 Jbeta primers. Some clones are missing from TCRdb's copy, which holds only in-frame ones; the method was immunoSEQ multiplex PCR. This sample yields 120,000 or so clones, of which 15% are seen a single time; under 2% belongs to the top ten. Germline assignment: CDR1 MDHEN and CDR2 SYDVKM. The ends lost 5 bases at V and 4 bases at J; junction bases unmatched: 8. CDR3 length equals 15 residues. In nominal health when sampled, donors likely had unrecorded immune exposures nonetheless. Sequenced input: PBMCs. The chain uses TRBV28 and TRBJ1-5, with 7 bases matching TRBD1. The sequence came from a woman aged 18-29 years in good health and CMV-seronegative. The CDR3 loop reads CASSKWQGENQPQHF. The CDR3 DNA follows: TGTGCCAGCAGTAAATGGCAGGGGGAGAATCAGCCCCAGCATTTT.